Included here is one T cell receptor beta chain sequence, with context. These data originate in a study of blood T cell repertoires in COVID-19. Study summary: Donors in the United States, Italy and Spain gave samples during acute or convalescent COVID-19. Sample material is recorded as cDNA or gDNA derived from T cells, B-cell-depleted T cells, or PBMCs.

CDR1 and CDR2 from the germline V gene are SGHVS and FQNEAQ. The CDR3 sequence is 15 residues long. Trimming removed 5 bases from V and 2 bases from J, with 16 bases in between. In the original processing: Reference gene primer amplification gave nucleated cell count estimates. Assay used: immunoSEQ multiplex PCR; TCRdb lists only in-frame clones, some missing. D and trimming come from the DNA, and the V and J calls and clone size come from that table. The sample records about 240,000 clones, just under 85% being singletons. The receptor comes from a man aged 45-65 years with acute or convalescent COVID-19. The sample was peripheral blood. This chain joins TRBV7-8 and TRBJ2-7; tentative D call: TRBD1 (6 bases). This chain's CDR3 is CASSPNRAQTYEQYF. The CDR3 DNA sequence: TGTGCCAGCAGCCCCAACAGGGCCCAGACCTACGAGCAGTACTTC.